This entry lists 30 T cell receptor beta chains sequenced from one sample in a study of T cell repertoires in cytomegalovirus infection. TCRdb redid the calling of the reads with MiXCR, one entry per CDR3 protein. The sample lists 200,000 to 300,000 distinct CDR3 sequences, around 6.6% occurring once. The sample comprised PBMCs. Receptors originate from a human donor in good health (CMV status not recorded). Some clones in this sample may be carry-over from other donors' samples.

This clonotype showed up many times. This chain uses TRBV19 with TRBJ1-1; 8 bases are a match to TRBD1. This CDR3 has 13 amino acids. The ends lost 5 bases at V and 4 bases at J; junction bases unmatched: 3. The V gene's germline CDR1 is LNHDA and CDR2 SQIVND (reference sequence). CDR3 protein: CASSGTGGTEAFF. For the CDR3, the DNA is TGTGCCAGTAGTGGTACAGGGGGCACTGAAGCTTTCTTT.

This clonotype was counted many times. J is TRBJ2-5 and V is TRBV11-2, with D uncertain. Germline CDR1 SGHAT, CDR2 FQNNGV. CDR3 length equals 16 residues. Deletions cut 5 bases from V and 1 base from J, with 17 bases between. The DNA of the CDR3 is TGTGCCAGCAGCACCAATTATGGACGGAGCCAAGAGACCCAGTACTTC. Translation gives CASSTNYGRSQETQYF.

This clonotype has at least ten counts. The chain employs TRBV7-2 and TRBJ2-4; 7 bases are shared with TRBD1. This CDR3 is built from 12 residues. The germline CDR1 and CDR2 sequences are SGHTA and FQGNSA. V shed 3 bases and J 10 bases; nucleotides not matched to a gene: 3. CDR3 region: CASSLDRSIQYF. In DNA form, the CDR3 reads TGTGCCAGCAGCTTGGACAGGTCGATTCAGTACTTC. Full variable domain (remainder filled in from reference TRBV7-2 and TRBJ2-4): GAGVSQSPSNKVTEKGKDVELRCDPISGHTALYWYRQSLGQGLEFLIYFQGNSAPDKSGLPSDRFSAERTGGSVSTLTIQRTQQEDSAVYLCASSLDRSIQYFGAGTRLSVL.

The chain combines TRBV2 with TRBJ2-7, with 7 bases fitting TRBD1. This CDR3 region has 16 residues. Germline assignment: CDR1 SNHLY and CDR2 FYNNEI. The junction had 12 bases not matched to a gene; V was cut back by 2 bases and J by 5 bases. This CDR3 reads CASSELPTGTANEQYF. The CDR3 nucleotides read TGTGCCAGCAGTGAACTTCCGACAGGGACCGCGAACGAGCAGTACTTC.

The chain uses TRBV5-1 and TRBJ2-3; perhaps TRBD2 as D (6 bases). Deletions cut 4 bases from V and 4 bases from J, with 13 bases between. The CDR3 sequence is 14 residues long. CDR1 and CDR2 from the germline V gene are SGHRS and YFSETQ. The DNA for the CDR3 is TGCGCCAGCAGCGGACTAACTAACCCAGATACGCAGTATTTT. It translates to CASSGLTNPDTQYF.

This clonotype has a count of ten or more. The chain carries TRBV6-2 or TRBV6-3 and TRBJ1-1; D is undetermined. Deletions cut 0 bases from V and 5 bases from J, with 16 bases between. Germline V gene sequence: CDR1 MNHEY, CDR2 SVGEGT. This CDR3 is built from 16 residues. Written as DNA, the CDR3 is TGTGCCAGCAGTTACTCGGGGAGGGCGCGAGGGACTGAAGCTTTCTTT. Protein: CASSYSGRARGTEAFF.

This clonotype was found many times. The chain has TRBV12-3 or TRBV12-4 and TRBJ1-1; D might be TRBD1 (6 bases). CDR3 length equals 14 residues. V was cut by 7 bases and J by 5 bases, with 17 bases left in between. The CDR3 DNA follows: TGTGCCAGCATTCGATCTCGGGGGGCGACTGAAGCTTTCTTT. Its translation: CASIRSRGATEAFF.

This clonotype came up many times. This chain connects TRBV15 to TRBJ1-5; D is uncertain. Germline loops: CDR1 LNHNV, CDR2 YYDKDF (reference sequence). The CDR3 is made up of 15 amino acids. V lost 3 bases to trimming and J lost 7 bases, with 16 bases between them. The CDR3 DNA reads as TGTGCCACCAGCAGGACCCCCGGAGGGTGGCAGCCCCAGCATTTT. Translated: CATSRTPGGWQPQHF.

The table lists this clonotype with many counts. The genes are TRBV7-2 and TRBJ2-1; 9 positions match TRBD1. Germline values: CDR1 SGHTA, CDR2 FQGNSA. Trimming removed 3 bases from V and 2 bases from J; junction bases left unmatched: 11. This CDR3 spans 18 amino acids. DNA for the CDR3: TGTGCCAGCAGCTTGTCGAGGACCGGGACAGGGACCTACAATGAGCAGTTCTTC. Protein sequence: CASSLSRTGTGTYNEQFF. Together with reference TRBV7-2 and TRBJ2-1, the CDR3 gives the full variable domain: GAGVSQSPSNKVTEKGKDVELRCDPISGHTALYWYRQSLGQGLEFLIYFQGNSAPDKSGLPSDRFSAERTGGSVSTLTIQRTQQEDSAVYLCASSLSRTGTGTYNEQFFGPGTRLTVL.

This clonotype was found many times. The chain links TRBV12-3 or TRBV12-4 to TRBJ2-4; 7 bases map to TRBD2. This CDR3 has 16 amino acids. V lost 7 bases, J lost 2 bases, and 11 bases stayed unmatched. CDR3 DNA sequence: TGTGCCAGCAAAATCTGGGGGGGGGGGACCAAAAACATTCAGTACTTC. This gives the protein CASKIWGGGTKNIQYF.

This clonotype has at least ten counts. This chain links TRBV7-8 with TRBJ2-5; D might be TRBD2 (7 bases). The CDR3 spans 15 residues. Germline V gene data show CDR1 as SGHVS and CDR2 as FQNEAQ. The V end was cut by 7 bases, the J end by 5 bases, with 20 bases between. CDR3: CASTHGRGALETQYF. CDR3 in DNA: TGTGCCAGCACCCATGGGAGGGGGGCCTTGGAGACCCAGTACTTC.

This clonotype has a handful of counts. The V and J genes are TRBV4-1 and TRBJ2-5; D unclear. Trimming took 4 bases from V and 2 from J, leaving 11 bases between them. CDR3 length equals 14 residues. Germline loops: CDR1 MGHRA, CDR2 YSYEKL. The CDR3 loop is CASSLGLKQETQYF. DNA for the CDR3: TGCGCCAGCAGCCTCGGGCTTAAACAAGAGACCCAGTACTTC.

This clonotype has ten or more counts. This chain uses TRBV6-5 with TRBJ2-1; D possibly corresponds to TRBD2 (5 bases). Trimming took off 2 bases at V and 7 bases at J, with 12 bases between the two ends. The CDR3 consists of 14 residues. Germline-derived CDR1 and CDR2 are MNHEY and SVGAGI. The CDR3, as DNA: TGTGCCAGCAGTTACATTCCGGGCGGGAATGAGCAGTTCTTC. This codes for CASSYIPGGNEQFF.

On this clonotype: This may come from a read error, since a much larger clone is one base off. This rearrangement joins TRBV29-1 to TRBJ2-7; possibly TRBD1 for D (6 bases). The V and J ends lost 6 bases and 3 bases respectively, with 15 bases between them. Germline CDR1 and CDR2: SQVTM and ANQGSEA. This CDR3 has 13 residues. The CDR3 sequence is CSVMAGALYEQYF. The CDR3 DNA sequence: TGCAGCGTGATGGCAGGGGCGCTCTACGAGCAGTACTTC.

This clonotype was detected ten times or more. The CDR3 here is CASSLTRAQPQHF. The CDR3 nucleotides read TGTGCCAGCAGCTTAACCCGGGCCCAGCCCCAGCATTTT. This rearrangement joins TRBV7-2 to TRBJ1-5; D is uncertain. The germline CDR1 and CDR2 sequences are SGHTA and FQGNSA. V was clipped by 2 bases and J by 7 bases, with 9 bases between them. This CDR3 is built from 13 residues.

At least ten counts were recorded for this clonotype. This sequence joins TRBV19 and TRBJ1-3; D might be TRBD1 (5 bases). The CDR3 sequence is 15 residues long. In germline, CDR1 is LNHDA, CDR2 SQIVND (reference sequence). The V end was cut by 7 bases, the J end by 4 bases, with 17 bases between. CDR3 sequence: CASTPLGTAGNTIYF. CDR3 nucleotides: TGTGCCAGTACCCCGCTCGGGACGGCGGGAAACACCATATATTTT.

This clonotype was seen more than once but under ten times. The rearrangement joins TRBV12-5 to TRBJ2-2; 7 positions match TRBD2. Germline-derived CDR1 and CDR2 are LGHNT and FRNRAP. Trimming cost V 4 bases and J 0 bases; bases outside gene matches: 2. This CDR3 spans 15 amino acids. This CDR3 is CASGWGLSNTGELFF. CDR3 nucleotides: TGTGCTAGTGGTTGGGGACTATCGAACACCGGGGAGCTGTTTTTT.

At least ten counts were recorded for this clonotype. This rearrangement joins TRBV20-1 to TRBJ1-1; 11 bases map to TRBD1. The CDR3 extends over 15 amino acids. From germline, CDR1 is DFQATT and CDR2 SNEGSKA (reference sequence). The ends lost 5 bases at V and 7 bases at J; junction bases unmatched: 12. The CDR3 bases are TGCAGTGCTCCCGGACAGGGGGCCGCTGTCATTGAAGCTTTCTTT. Protein product: CSAPGQGAAVIEAFF.

This chain joins TRBV29-1 and TRBJ1-2, with D unclear. The germline V and J ends were trimmed by 2 bases and 5 bases, with 15 bases remaining between them. Germline CDR1 and CDR2: SQVTM and ANQGSEA. This CDR3 region has 14 residues. CDR3 sequence: CSVESGSTPYGYTF. In nucleotides, the CDR3 is TGCAGCGTTGAATCGGGCAGCACGCCATATGGCTACACCTTC.

There are many counts of this clonotype. The CDR3 spells CASSALLGGIGQPQHF. The CDR3 DNA follows: TGTGCCAGCAGTGCCCTCCTAGGGGGAATAGGTCAGCCCCAGCATTTT. The rearrangement joins TRBV28 to TRBJ1-5; weak D call: TRBD1 (6 bases). V was trimmed by 5 bases and J by 6 bases, leaving 20 bases between them. The CDR3 length is 16 residues. The germline gives CDR1 MDHEN, CDR2 SYDVKM.

This clonotype was observed many times. The chain recombines TRBV2 with TRBJ2-1, with D perhaps TRBD1 (5 bases). The CDR3 sequence is 14 residues long. Germline assignment: CDR1 SNHLY and CDR2 FYNNEI. V was cut by 9 bases and J by 4 bases, with 16 bases left in between. CDR3 DNA: TGTGCCAGTTCCGCTTGGGGCAGGTACAATGAGCAGTTCTTC. Amino acids: CASSAWGRYNEQFF.

This clonotype was picked up many times. The chain links TRBV7-2 to TRBJ1-1; 9 bases align to TRBD1. Trimming cost V 3 bases and J 5 bases; bases outside gene matches: 4. This CDR3 contains 14 residues. Looked up from germline, CDR1 is SGHTA and CDR2 is FQGNSA. CDR3 nucleotide sequence: TGTGCCAGCAGCTTGACAGGGGGTGTGACTGAAGCTTTCTTT. Protein: CASSLTGGVTEAFF.

This clonotype was recorded many times. V is TRBV29-1 and J is TRBJ1-2; 7 bases map to TRBD1. This CDR3 region has 14 residues. Germline values: CDR1 SQVTM, CDR2 ANQGSEA. V shed 5 bases, J shed 4 bases, and the junction held 10 bases outside the gene matches. For the CDR3, the DNA is TGCAGCGTTCCCTTAGGAGGGGGCGGCTATGGCTACACCTTC. It translates to CSVPLGGGGYGYTF.

This clonotype was seen a few times. This chain joins TRBV20-1 and TRBJ2-5; a possible D gene is TRBD1 (5 bases). The CDR3 length is 12 residues. V gave up 4 bases and J gave up 3 bases, with 9 bases separating them. Germline CDR1 is DFQATT and CDR2 is SNEGSKA (reference sequence). The CDR3 sequence is CSAMAREETQYF. The CDR3 nucleotides read TGCAGTGCTATGGCCAGGGAAGAGACCCAGTACTTC.

This clonotype occurred many times. The chain is built from TRBV20-1 and TRBJ1-2, with D perhaps TRBD1 (6 bases). The ends were cut back, 0 bases at V and 5 bases at J, with 16 bases in the middle. Germline V gene data show CDR1 as DFQATT and CDR2 as SNEGSKA (reference sequence). The CDR3 runs 15 residues. This chain's CDR3 is CSARELLGQSYGYTF. Here the CDR3 DNA reads TGCAGTGCTAGAGAATTATTAGGACAGTCGTATGGCTACACCTTC.

This clonotype appeared many times. The chain combines TRBV11-3 with TRBJ2-3; D not resolved. The CDR3 has 15 amino acids. Germline V gene data show CDR1 as SGHNT and CDR2 as YENEEA. Trimming removed 0 bases at V and 1 base at J, with 8 bases between. The CDR3 region is CASSLEADRTDTQYF. The CDR3, as DNA: TGTGCCAGCAGCTTAGAGGCCGATCGCACAGATACGCAGTATTTT.

A few counts support this clonotype. The V and J genes are TRBV20-1 and TRBJ2-2; TRBD1 matches 7 bases. After removal of 3 bases from V and 6 bases from J, the junction contained 1 base not matched to a gene. In germline, CDR1 is DFQATT, CDR2 SNEGSKA (reference sequence). The CDR3 is 12 residues long. The CDR3 DNA reads as TGCAGTGCTAGGACAGGGTCCGGGGAGCTGTTTTTT. Its protein is CSARTGSGELFF.

This clonotype was seen at least ten times. The V and J genes are TRBV20-1 and TRBJ2-3; 11 bases map to TRBD2. Germline values: CDR1 DFQATT, CDR2 SNEGSKA (reference sequence). The V and J ends lost 1 base and 8 bases, in that order; junction bases with no gene match: 14. The CDR3 runs 17 residues. CDR3 sequence reads: CSARAPGLAGSRGTQYF. CDR3 bases: TGCAGTGCTAGAGCTCCCGGACTAGCGGGTTCCCGGGGTACGCAGTATTTT.

This clonotype was observed at least ten times. The rearrangement links TRBV20-1 to TRBJ2-7; 11 positions match TRBD2. The CDR3 covers 14 residues. The V gene end was trimmed by 3 bases and the J gene end by 4 bases; junction bases not matched to a gene: 5. CDR1 and CDR2 (germline): DFQATT, SNEGSKA (reference sequence). Here the CDR3 DNA reads TGCAGTGCTAGGAAGGGACTAGCGGTTTACGAGCAGTACTTC. This codes for CSARKGLAVYEQYF.

There are many counts of this clonotype. The chain is built from TRBV2 and TRBJ2-2; weak D call: TRBD1 (5 bases). The CDR3 extends over 15 amino acids. The V gene lost 1 base and the J gene lost 4 bases, with 10 bases spanning the gap. Germline V gene lookup returns CDR1 SNHLY and CDR2 FYNNEI. CDR3 protein: CASSEGGRGTGELFF. CDR3 in DNA: TGTGCCAGCAGTGAAGGGGGCCGCGGCACCGGGGAGCTGTTTTTT.